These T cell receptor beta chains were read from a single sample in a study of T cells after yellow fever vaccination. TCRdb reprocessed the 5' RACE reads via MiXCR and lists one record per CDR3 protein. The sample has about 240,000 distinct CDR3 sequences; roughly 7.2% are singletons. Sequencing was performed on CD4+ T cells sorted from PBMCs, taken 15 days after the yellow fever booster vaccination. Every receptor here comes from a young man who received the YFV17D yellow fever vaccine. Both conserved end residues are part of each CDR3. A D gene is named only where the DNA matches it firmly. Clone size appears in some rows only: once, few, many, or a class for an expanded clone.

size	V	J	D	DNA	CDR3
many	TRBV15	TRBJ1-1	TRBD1	TGTGCCACCAGCTGGGACAGAAACACTGAAGCTTTCTTT	CATSWDRNTEAFF
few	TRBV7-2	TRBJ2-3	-	TGTGCCAGCAGCTTTGGGGCCGGCCGGGGGTATTTT	CASSFGAGRGYF
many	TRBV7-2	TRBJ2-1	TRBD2	TGTGCCAGCAGCTCGCAGGCCTGGGGGGGGCAGTTCTTC	CASSSQAWGGQFF
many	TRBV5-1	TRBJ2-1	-	TGCGCCAGCAGCTTGGCGGCAGGGAACAATGAGCAGTTCTTC	CASSLAAGNNEQFF
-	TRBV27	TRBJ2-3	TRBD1	TGTGCCAGCAAACCGGGACAGACTTACGCAGATACGCAGTATTTT	CASKPGQTYADTQYF
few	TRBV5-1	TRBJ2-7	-	TGCGCCAGCAGCTTGGATGGGAACGAGCAGTACTTC	CASSLDGNEQYF
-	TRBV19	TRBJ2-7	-	TGTGCCAGTAGTATGTCCGGGTTCACCTACGAGCAGTACTTC	CASSMSGFTYEQYF
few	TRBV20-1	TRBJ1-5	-	TGCAGTGCCCAAGGGTGGGATCAGCCCCAGCATTTT	CSAQGWDQPQHF
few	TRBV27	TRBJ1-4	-	TGTGCCAGCAGACCCCCCGGGGCTAAAAATGAAAAACTGTTTTTT	CASRPPGAKNEKLFF
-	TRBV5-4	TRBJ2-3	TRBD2	TGTGCCAGCAGCTTGGTACTAGCGGGGGCAGGTACGCAGTATTTT	CASSLVLAGAGTQYF
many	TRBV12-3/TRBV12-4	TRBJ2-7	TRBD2	TGTGCCAGCAGTTTGGGGACTAACTACGAGCAGTACTTC	CASSLGTNYEQYF
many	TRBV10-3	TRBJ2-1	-	TGTGCCATCAGTGTGTGGAAGGGAAATGAGCAGTTCTTC	CAISVWKGNEQFF
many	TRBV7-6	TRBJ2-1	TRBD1	TGTGCCAGCACCCTACAGGGGTTATCCTACAATGAGCAGTTCTTC	CASTLQGLSYNEQFF
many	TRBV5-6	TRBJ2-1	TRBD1	TGTGCCAGCACGTACCAGGGGGCTTGGGGAAATGAGCAGTTCTTC	CASTYQGAWGNEQFF
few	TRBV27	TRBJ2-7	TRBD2	TGTGCCAGCAGTTTGCGGACTAGCGGGCACGAGCAGTACTTC	CASSLRTSGHEQYF
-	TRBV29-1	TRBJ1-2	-	TGCAGCGGACTCGATTGGGGGAAGGACTATGGCTACACCTTC	CSGLDWGKDYGYTF
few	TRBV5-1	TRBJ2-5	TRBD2	TGCGCCAGCAGCTTGGCCGGGGTAGCGGGGGGCCAAGAGACCCAGTACTTC	CASSLAGVAGGQETQYF
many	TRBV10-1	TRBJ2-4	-	TGCGCCAGCAGTGAGTCTTTCGGGGAAGCCAAAAACATTCAGTACTTC	CASSESFGEAKNIQYF
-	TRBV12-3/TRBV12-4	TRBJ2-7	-	TGTGCCAGCAGCCTAACAGGGCTAGTCTACGAGCAGTACTTC	CASSLTGLVYEQYF
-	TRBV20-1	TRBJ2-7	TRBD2	TGCAGTGCCCAGCCGGCGGCGGGAGCTTCCTACGAGCAGTACTTC	CSAQPAAGASYEQYF
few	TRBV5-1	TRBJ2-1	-	TGCGCCAGCAGCTCCGAAGGGGGAGCCTACAATGAGCAGTTCTTC	CASSSEGGAYNEQFF
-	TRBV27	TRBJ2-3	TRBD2	TGTGCCAGCAGTTTAGGGGGCGGGAGGCTCGGTACGCAGTATTTT	CASSLGGGRLGTQYF
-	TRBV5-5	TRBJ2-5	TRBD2	TGTGCCAGCATGGAGTGGGGGGGAGAGACCCAGTACTTC	CASMEWGGETQYF
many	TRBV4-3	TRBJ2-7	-	TGCGCCAGCAGCCAAGATCGGGCGACAGACACCTACGAGCAGTACTTC	CASSQDRATDTYEQYF
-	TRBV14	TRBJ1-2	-	TGTGCCAGCAGCCAAGAAACAGGTGGCGGGGGCTACACCTTC	CASSQETGGGGYTF
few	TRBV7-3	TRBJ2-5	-	TGTGCCAGCAGCCCCGGGGAGTTCTCAGGAGAGACCCAGTACTTC	CASSPGEFSGETQYF
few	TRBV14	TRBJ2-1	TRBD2	TGTGCCAGCAGCCATCCCCTTAGCGGGGGCTCCTACAATGAGCAGTTCTTC	CASSHPLSGGSYNEQFF
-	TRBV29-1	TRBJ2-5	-	TGCAGCGTCCGCGAAACAGGTGGGGGGACCCAGTACTTC	CSVRETGGGTQYF
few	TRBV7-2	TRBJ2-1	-	TGTGCCAGCAGCTTAATGACCCGAGAGCAGTTCTTC	CASSLMTREQFF
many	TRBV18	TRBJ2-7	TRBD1	TGTGCCAGCTCATCTGCAGGGGGCGCTTTGTACGAGCAGTACTTC	CASSSAGGALYEQYF
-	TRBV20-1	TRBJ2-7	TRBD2	TGCAGTGCTGTGAGGGGGCGGGAGGGCTACGAGCAGTACTTC	CSAVRGREGYEQYF
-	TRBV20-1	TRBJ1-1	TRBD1	TGCAGTGCTAGGGTCAACAGGGGGCTGGGCACTGAAGCTTTCTTT	CSARVNRGLGTEAFF
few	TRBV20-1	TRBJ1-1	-	TGCAGTGCTAGAGTCGGAGGGCCTCTGAACACTGAAGCTTTCTTT	CSARVGGPLNTEAFF
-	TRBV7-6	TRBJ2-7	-	TGTGCCAGCAGCACCCTTTTCGGCGAGCAGTACTTC	CASSTLFGEQYF
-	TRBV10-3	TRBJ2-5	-	TGTGCCATCAGTGAGCGGGGTAAAGAGACCCAGTACTTC	CAISERGKETQYF
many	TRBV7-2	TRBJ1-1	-	TGTGCCAGCAGCTTAGCGCAACCCTACGGCCTGGCTTTCTTT	CASSLAQPYGLAFF
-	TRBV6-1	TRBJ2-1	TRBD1	TGTGCCAGCAGCATCGACAGGGGTCGCTTCAATGAGCAGTTCTTC	CASSIDRGRFNEQFF
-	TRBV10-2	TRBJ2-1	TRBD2	TGCGCCAGCAGTGAGCCGAGCGGGGGACCCAGCTCCTACAATGAGCAGTTCTTC	CASSEPSGGPSSYNEQFF
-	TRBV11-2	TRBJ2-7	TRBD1	TGTGCCAGCAGCGGGACCGGGACAGGGGTTTCCGAGCAGTACTTC	CASSGTGTGVSEQYF
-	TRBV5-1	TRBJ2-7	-	TGCGCCAGCAGCTCGGGCCTCGAAGAGCAGTACTTC	CASSSGLEEQYF
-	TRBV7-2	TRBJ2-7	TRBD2	TGTGCCAGCAGCTTAGGGGCGGGAGAGTCCTACGAGCAGTACTTC	CASSLGAGESYEQYF
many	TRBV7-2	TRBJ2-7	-	TGTGCCAGCAGCTTCTACAGGGAGGGGCTCTACGAGCAGTACTTC	CASSFYREGLYEQYF
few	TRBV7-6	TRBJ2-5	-	TGTGCGAACCTGGGGGAGACCCAGTACTTC	CANLGETQYF
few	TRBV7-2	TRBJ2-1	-	TGTGCCAGCAGCCAGCGGAGGAGCTCCTACAATGAGCAGTTCTTC	CASSQRRSSYNEQFF
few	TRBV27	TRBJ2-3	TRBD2	TGTGCCAGCAGTTTAAGGACTAGCGGGAGGAGAAGCACAGATACGCAGTATTTT	CASSLRTSGRRSTDTQYF
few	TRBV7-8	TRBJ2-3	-	TGTGCCAGCAACCGGGATCAAGATACGCAGTATTTT	CASNRDQDTQYF